The rows below give T cell receptor beta chains drawn from one sample of a study of blood T cell repertoires in COVID-19. TCRdb keeps only in-frame clones here, not all; method: immunoSEQ multiplex PCR. The data contain 290,000 or so clones, about 89% of them singletons. Material for sequencing was PBMCs or T cells enriched from blood (not recorded which). The receptors originated from a young woman who had recovered from COVID-19. CDR3s include the opening cysteine and the closing phenylalanine or tryptophan. The D gene is left open where the match is weak. The size of a clone is reported for some rows only, either as once, few or many, or as a class for expanded clones.

v_call	clone_size	j_call	d_call	cdr3_nt	cdr3_aa
TRBV4-3	-	TRBJ2-3	-	TGCGCCAGCACGCCCGCGGTGATGGCCACAGATACGCAGTATTTT	CASTPAVMATDTQYF
TRBV7-2	-	TRBJ2-3	-	TGTGCCAGCAGCTCCCGGGGGAGGTCGACAGATACGCAGTATTTT	CASSSRGRSTDTQYF
TRBV7-6	-	TRBJ2-7	TRBD2	TGTGCCAGCAGCTTAGCTCCGGGGGGAGACTACGAGCAGTACTTC	CASSLAPGGDYEQYF
TRBV5-1	-	TRBJ1-2	-	TGCGCCAGCAGCCCCGAAGGGGGATCATATGGCTACACCTTC	CASSPEGGSYGYTF
TRBV11-2	-	TRBJ1-2	-	TGTGCCAGCAGCTTAGGGCAGGCCAATAACTATGGCTACACCTTC	CASSLGQANNYGYTF
TRBV4-1	-	TRBJ2-2	TRBD2	TGCGCCAGCAGCCAAGAGCTAGCGGGAGGGAGCACCGGGGAGCTGTTTTTT	CASSQELAGGSTGELFF
TRBV15	-	TRBJ2-7	-	TGTGCCACCAGCAGAGATCGAGGCTACGAGCAGTACTTC	CATSRDRGYEQYF
TRBV4-3	-	TRBJ2-2	-	TGCGCCAGCAGCCTAAAATTGGGGGGGAACACCGGGGAGCTGTTTTTT	CASSLKLGGNTGELFF
TRBV7-6	-	TRBJ2-7	-	TGTGCCAGCAGCCATAAGAACTTCGCCTCCTCCTGGTACGAGCAGTACTTC	CASSHKNFASSWYEQYF
TRBV5-8	few	TRBJ2-7	-	TGTGCCAGCACCCGGACCGGGCTCCGGGGCGAGCAGTACTTC	CASTRTGLRGEQYF
TRBV9	-	TRBJ2-1	-	TGTGCCAGCAGCGTAGCGGCGGGATCAAACTACAATGAGCAGTTCTTC	CASSVAAGSNYNEQFF
TRBV5-1	-	TRBJ2-5	-	TGCGCCAGCAGCTATTTCAGCCAAGAGACCCAGTACTTC	CASSYFSQETQYF
TRBV2	-	TRBJ2-5	-	TGTGCCAGCAGGAAAGCAGGGGTTCCAGAGGAGACCCAGTACTTC	CASRKAGVPEETQYF
TRBV5-1	-	TRBJ1-5	TRBD1	TGCGCCAGCAGCTTAGATGGACAGGGGGATGGCCAGCCCCAGCATTTT	CASSLDGQGDGQPQHF
TRBV18	-	TRBJ2-3	-	TGTGCCAGCTCAATACAGGCGAGCACAGATACGCAGTATTTT	CASSIQASTDTQYF
TRBV9	-	TRBJ2-3	-	TGTGCCAGCAGCGTAGAACCCTTCGCGGATACGCAGTATTTT	CASSVEPFADTQYF
TRBV2	-	TRBJ2-3	-	TGTGCCAGCAGGGATCGTTTCAGACCGACTAGCACAGATACGCAGTATTTT	CASRDRFRPTSTDTQYF
TRBV5-1	-	TRBJ2-5	-	TGCGCCAGCACCAGCACAGTGTCGGGGGAGACCCAGTACTTC	CASTSTVSGETQYF
TRBV19	-	TRBJ1-5	-	TGTGCCAGTAGTCTAAGGACAGCTCTAAATCAGCCCCAGCATTTT	CASSLRTALNQPQHF
TRBV18	-	TRBJ2-5	TRBD1	TGTGCCAGCTCACCTCCGGCGACAGGGGAGACCCAGTACTTC	CASSPPATGETQYF
TRBV23-1	-	TRBJ2-1	TRBD1	TGCGCCAGCAGTCAATCGGAAGGGGACAGGGACCTACATGAGCAGTTCTTC	CASSQSEGDRDLHEQFF
TRBV20-1	-	TRBJ1-5	-	TGCAGTGCTAGTCTGGGAGGTCAGCCCCAGCATTTT	CSASLGGQPQHF
TRBV5-1	-	TRBJ2-5	-	TGCGCCAGCAGCTCAGGTCTTTGGGCGGGACTTCGAGAGACCCAGTACTTC	CASSSGLWAGLRETQYF
TRBV9	once	TRBJ2-1	TRBD1	TGTGCCAGCAGCGTGGAACCCGGACAGGCCTACAATGAGCAGTTCTTC	CASSVEPGQAYNEQFF
TRBV13	-	TRBJ1-3	-	TGTGCCAGCAGCTTAGGCGGGAGTGCCCCTGGAAACACCATATATTTT	CASSLGGSAPGNTIYF
TRBV1	-	TRBJ1-2	-	TGCACCAGCAGCCAAGTCCCGACAGGAGAAACGCATGGCTACACCTTC	CTSSQVPTGETHGYTF